This T cell receptor (beta chain) was sequenced in a study of cytomegalovirus exposure and HLA in healthy donors. As concerns this clone: Its cognate antigen is unknown.

Primers for the PCR totalled 60 Vbeta and 13 Jbeta. Libraries were prepared by immunoSEQ multiplex PCR; TCRdb keeps only in-frame clonotypes and omits some of them. This table has 180,000 or so clones, about 83% appearing once. Germline CDR1 SEHNR, CDR2 FQNEAQ (reference sequence). CDR3 length: 17 amino acids. V was shortened by 2 bases and J by 0 bases, with 13 bases between the two germline ends. Regarding the study as a whole: Rare TCR sequences predominated, though certain public TCRs were found in many donors. The authors confirmed in vitro that three CMV-associated chains were specific for CMV antigens. Among TCR beta chains, those listed as cytomegalovirus-associated numbered some 170. Solely CMV serostatus was available to characterize immune exposure.

This TCR was recovered from a female donor in good health and CMV-seronegative. V and J are TRBV7-9 and TRBJ1-4, with a possible D match to TRBD1 (5 bases). The material sequenced was PBMCs. CDR3 sequence: CASSLWSGAATNEKLFF. As DNA, the CDR3 is TGTGCCAGCAGCTTATGGTCTGGGGCAGCAACTAATGAAAAACTGTTTTTT.